The sequence of this TCR beta chain was determined in a study of shared clonotypes between healthy human individuals (dated by TCRdb to 2020 to 2022). Notes on the research overall: A couple of women and three men aged 18 to 49 years were included in the cohort. For each donor, three plates each were used for CD4 naive and CD4 memory, two plates were used for CD8 naive, and one plate was used for CD8 memory. The study deeply sequenced blood TCR repertoires of about five healthy adults to estimate repertoire size and the extent of clonotype sharing between individuals. To increase sequencing depth and limit assay-specific biases, TCR repertoire library preparation and sequencing were carried out by different laboratories using diverse techniques. Per donor, leukapheresis produced somewhere between about 0.85 and 8.9 billion PBMCs. Findings and caveats that apply to the study as a whole: Approximately 5% of naive CD4, 3.5% of naive CD8, approximately 2.2% of memory CD4, and more than 0.35% of memory CD8 clonotypes were shared across several donors. Naive subsets generally had larger estimated clonotype richness than memory subsets did. Because the study included a small number of donors, the genetic and exposure-history diversity represented was limited. Only blood was sampled, and tissue TCR repertoires likely differ from those in blood. Incomplete sequencing was indicated by rarefaction of sorted-subset datasets, despite the large sequencing depth. Compared with non-shared clonotypes, the clonotypes found in all four sorted-subset donors had higher generation probabilities. Pairwise subsampling indicated that sequencing depth was expected to affect the degree of clonotype sharing among donors.

CDR1 SGHVS and CDR2 FQNEAQ are derived from the germline V gene. For this chain, trimming is 4 bases at the V end and 5 bases at the J end, and the number of junction bases without a gene match is 5. The CDR3 contains 14 residues, cysteine and phenylalanine counted. Left in the record is the CDR3 DNA by itself, 42 bases read in frame from the first base. The donors were healthy, HIV-negative adults with no recently reported acute infections or vaccinations. Only Caucasian adults living in Nashville, Tennessee, USA were represented among the donors. CD8 memory samples were composed of magnetically selected CD45RO+ cells combined with CCR7-negative CD45RA+ effector memory (TemRA) cells. Blood was obtained by leukapheresis, after which PBMCs were separated by Ficoll-Histopaque density gradient centrifugation and cryopreserved in liquid nitrogen vapor phase. Analytical flow cytometry was used to check the purity and quantity of every magnetically sorted T cell population. Each sorted fraction had its genomic DNA isolated and then quantified by UV absorbance on a Nanodrop 2000c.

To note about this clone: Its target antigen remains unknown. Base qualities are not at hand, and no much larger clone is one base apart.

Using the deep immunoSEQ assay, TCR CDR3 regions were amplified from genomic DNA by multiplex PCR. For each cell subset, the extracted genomic DNA was distributed evenly across all wells of several immunoSEQ 96-well plates, and each plate served as one replicate. For sorted subsets, about 200 ng genomic DNA, equal to tens of thousands of T cell genomes, was loaded into each replicate PCR. The purified libraries were quantified using a Qubit 3.0 fluorometer, sized with a Bioanalyzer 2100, and then quantified again using the KAPA Library Quantification kit. Every immunoSEQ 96-well plate was sequenced on a dedicated single-read 150-cycle Illumina NextSeq 550 flow cell. The paper's data handling went like this. Because the immunoSEQ output held only junctional sequences and lacked quality scores, the filtering could not match the filtering applied to full-length reads. To assign V/J genes and CDR3, sequences were annotated against IMGT germline references using PyIR, a Python wrapper for IgBLAST v1.9. Reads were filtered out if the reads had weak V/J assignments (E-value above 1e-6), no CDR3, stop codons, out-of-frame junctions, or ambiguous translated residues. A V3J clonotype was defined by an identical inferred V gene, J gene, and CDR3 amino acid sequence. To compute the percentage overlap between repertoires, the number of shared unique clonotypes was divided by the size of the smaller repertoire. RTK rarefaction, the Chao1 estimator, and Recon v2.1 estimates of unobserved clonotypes were used to assess repertoire richness. Generation probabilities were computed with OLGA for all TCRbeta clonotypes obtained by the gDNA method from several donors. The table comes from immuneACCESS by way of TCRdb, which keeps in-frame sequences with V and J called. Part of the clones is missing from these tables; in studies checked, under half for an unresolved V gene and the rest for unknown reasons. V, J and clone size are those of that table, while D and trimming were read from the DNA. Counted in this sample were around 690,000 clones; about nine tenths of them appeared once. The top ten clones comprise roughly 36% of the sample.

The chain is assembled from TRBV7-8 and TRBJ1-2; 9 of the junction bases match TRBD1. This receptor was taken from a man aged 18 to 35 in good health. Some clones in this sample may be carry-over from other donors' samples. The specimen sequenced was memory CD8+ T cells from PBMCs. The cell subset or site tag for this specimen amounts to: CD45RO+ cells pooled with CCR7-negative TemRA cells. The CDR3 corresponds to CASSSTGQGYGYTF. The DNA is as follows: TGTGCCAGCAGCTCAACGGGACAGGGTTATGGCTACACCTTC.